This T cell receptor (beta chain) was sequenced for a study of blood T cell repertoires in COVID-19. The wider study: Sites across the United States, Italy and Spain contributed samples from acute and convalescent COVID-19. Sample material is recorded as cDNA or gDNA derived from T cells, B-cell-depleted T cells, or PBMCs.

V lost 0 bases and J lost 10, with 7 bases in between. This CDR3 comprises 12 residues. Germline V gives CDR1 MNHNY, CDR2 SVGAGI (reference sequence). Study processing details: Amplification from reference gene primers served as the basis for estimated nucleated cell counts. Sequencing used immunoSEQ multiplex PCR; TCRdb keeps in-frame clones, though not all of them. That table supplies the V and J calls and clone size; D and trimming were determined from the DNA. The sample lists 140,000 to 150,000 clones, more than 75% seen once, with 10% to 15% in the top ten. This clone was counted between two and nine times.

The TCR originated in a man aged 55 to 70 with active or convalescent COVID-19. The chain couples TRBV6-6 to TRBJ2-1; D gene ambiguous. The sequenced material came from peripheral blood. This CDR3 is CASSYSIQEQFF. CDR3 in DNA: TGTGCCAGCAGTTACTCGATCCAGGAGCAGTTCTTC.